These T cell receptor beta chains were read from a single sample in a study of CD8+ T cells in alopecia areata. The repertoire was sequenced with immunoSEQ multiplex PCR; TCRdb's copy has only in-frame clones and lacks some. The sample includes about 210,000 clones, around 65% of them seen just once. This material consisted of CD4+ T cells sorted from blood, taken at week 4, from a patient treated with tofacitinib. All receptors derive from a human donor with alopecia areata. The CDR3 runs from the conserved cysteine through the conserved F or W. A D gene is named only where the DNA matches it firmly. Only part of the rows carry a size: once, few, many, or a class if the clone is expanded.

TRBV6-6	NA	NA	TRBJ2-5	CASSYLDQAQYF	TGTGCCAGCAGTTACTTGGATCAGGCCCAGTACTTC
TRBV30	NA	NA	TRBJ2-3	CAWSPGTAFTQYF	TGTGCCTGGAGTCCTGGGACGGCCTTTACGCAGTATTTT
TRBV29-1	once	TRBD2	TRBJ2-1	CSVKTGLAHNEQFF	TGCAGCGTCAAAACGGGACTAGCCCACAACGAGCAGTTCTTC
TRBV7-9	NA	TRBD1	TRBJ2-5	CASSKGQGAEETRTQYF	TGTGCCAGCAGTAAGGGACAGGGGGCAGAGGAGACCCGGACCCAGTACTTC
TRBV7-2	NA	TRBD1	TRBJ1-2	CASSLQGADYSYGYTF	TGTGCCAGCAGCTTACAGGGGGCTGATTATAGCTATGGCTACACCTTC
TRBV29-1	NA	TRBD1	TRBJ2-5	CSVAIGTGKGETQYF	TGCAGCGTAGCTATCGGGACAGGAAAGGGAGAGACCCAGTACTTC
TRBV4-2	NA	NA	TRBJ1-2	CASSQDGLQEAF	TGTGCCAGCAGCCAAGATGGATTACAAGAGGCCTTC
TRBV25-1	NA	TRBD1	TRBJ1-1	CASSDRGWTTEAFF	TGTGCCAGCAGCGACAGGGGGTGGACCACTGAAGCTTTCTTT
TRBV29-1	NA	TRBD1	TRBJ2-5	CSAGDRGSETQYF	TGCAGCGCAGGGGACAGGGGTTCAGAGACCCAGTACTTC
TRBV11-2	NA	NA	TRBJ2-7	CASSRGPARSYEQYF	TGTGCCAGCAGCCGGGGGCCAGCACGATCCTACGAGCAGTACTTC
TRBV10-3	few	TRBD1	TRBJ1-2	CAISGTGNYGYTF	TGTGCCATCAGCGGGACAGGGAACTATGGCTACACCTTC
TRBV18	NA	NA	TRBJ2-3	CASSPPGAADTQYF	TGTGCCAGCTCACCACCGGGTGCGGCAGATACGCAGTATTTT
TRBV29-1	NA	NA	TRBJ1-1	CSVRGSLRGTEAFF	TGCAGCGTTCGGGGGAGCTTAAGGGGCACTGAAGCTTTCTTT
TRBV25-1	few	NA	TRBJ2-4	CASRGVDIQYF	TGTGCCAGCAGGGGGGTGGACATTCAGTACTTC
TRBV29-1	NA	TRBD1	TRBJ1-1	CSVVQGLTEAFF	TGCAGCGTTGTACAGGGGCTCACTGAAGCTTTCTTT
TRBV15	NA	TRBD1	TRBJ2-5	CATSRGQGQRETQYF	TGTGCCACCAGCAGAGGACAGGGGCAACGAGAGACCCAGTACTTC
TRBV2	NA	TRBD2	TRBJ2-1	CASSGPSGGVDEQFF	TGTGCCAGCAGTGGTCCTAGCGGGGGTGTAGATGAGCAGTTCTTC
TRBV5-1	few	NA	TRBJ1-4	CASSLHSTNEKLFF	TGCGCCAGCAGCCTCCATTCGACTAATGAAAAACTGTTTTTT
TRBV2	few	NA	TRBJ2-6	CAGEQSSGANVLTF	TGTGCCGGTGAACAGAGCTCTGGGGCCAACGTCCTGACTTTC
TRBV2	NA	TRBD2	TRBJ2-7	CASRGGLAPSYEQYF	TGTGCCAGCAGGGGGGGACTAGCCCCCTCCTACGAGCAGTACTTC
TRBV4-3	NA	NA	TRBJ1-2	CASSLGRRTYGYTF	TGCGCCAGCAGCCTGGGCAGGAGGACTTATGGCTACACCTTC
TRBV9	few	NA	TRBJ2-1	CASSVGLNEQFF	TGTGCCAGCAGCGTAGGGCTCAATGAGCAGTTCTTC
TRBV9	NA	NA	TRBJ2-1	CASSVAPPNEQFF	TGTGCCAGCAGCGTAGCCCCCCCCAATGAGCAGTTCTTC
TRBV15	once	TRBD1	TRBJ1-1	CATSEDRVDTEAFF	TGTGCCACCAGCGAGGACAGGGTGGACACTGAAGCTTTCTTT
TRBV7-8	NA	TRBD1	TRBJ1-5	CASSPTGQGSYQPQHF	TGTGCCAGCAGCCCTACCGGACAGGGGTCTTATCAGCCCCAGCATTTT
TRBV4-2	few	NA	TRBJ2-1	CASSQPPPWGADNEQFF	TGTGCCAGCAGCCAACCGCCTCCCTGGGGCGCCGACAATGAGCAGTTCTTC
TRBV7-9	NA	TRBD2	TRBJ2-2	CASSWTSGGPNTGELFF	TGTGCCAGCAGCTGGACTAGCGGGGGGCCCAACACCGGGGAGCTGTTTTTT